This T cell receptor beta chain originates from a study of blood T cell repertoires in COVID-19. Germline V gene data show CDR1 as SQVTM and CDR2 as ANQGSEA. J lost 8 bases, V lost 6 bases, and 6 bases had no gene match. The CDR3 length is 12 residues. Repertoires were generated with immunoSEQ multiplex PCR, while TCRdb's copy carries only in-frame clones and drops some. The sample lists about 73,000 clones; 89% were seen once. This receptor was taken from a man older than 75 with acute or convalescent COVID-19. This chain joins TRBV29-1 and TRBJ1-4, with 7 bases that match TRBD1. The sample consisted of peripheral blood. The CDR3 sequence is CSVQGMYEKLFF. CDR3 nucleotides: TGCAGCGTACAGGGGATGTACGAAAAACTGTTTTTT.